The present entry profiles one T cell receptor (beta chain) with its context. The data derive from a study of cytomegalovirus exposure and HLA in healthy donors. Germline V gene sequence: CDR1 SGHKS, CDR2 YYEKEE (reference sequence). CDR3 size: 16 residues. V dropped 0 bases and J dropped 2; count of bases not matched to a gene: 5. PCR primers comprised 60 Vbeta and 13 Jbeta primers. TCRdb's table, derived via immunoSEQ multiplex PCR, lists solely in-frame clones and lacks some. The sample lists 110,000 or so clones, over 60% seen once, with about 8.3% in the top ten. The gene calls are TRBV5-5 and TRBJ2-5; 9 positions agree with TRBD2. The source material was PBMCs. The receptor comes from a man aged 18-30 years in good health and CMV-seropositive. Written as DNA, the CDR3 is TGTGCCAGCAGCTTGGCTGGCGGGGGGGGACAAGAGACCCAGTACTTC. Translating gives CASSLAGGGGQETQYF.